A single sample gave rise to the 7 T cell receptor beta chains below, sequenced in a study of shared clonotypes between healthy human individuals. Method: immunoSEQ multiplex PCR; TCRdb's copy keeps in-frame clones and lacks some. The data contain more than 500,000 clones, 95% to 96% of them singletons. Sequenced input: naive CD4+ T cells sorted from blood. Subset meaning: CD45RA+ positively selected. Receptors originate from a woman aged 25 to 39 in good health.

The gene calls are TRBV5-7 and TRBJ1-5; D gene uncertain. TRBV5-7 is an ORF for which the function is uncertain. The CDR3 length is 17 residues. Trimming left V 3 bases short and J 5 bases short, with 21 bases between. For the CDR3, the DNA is TGTGCCAGCAGCTGCCCCCAGGAGGCTGCGGGTGATCAGCCCCAGCATTTT. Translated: CASSCPQEAAGDQPQHF.

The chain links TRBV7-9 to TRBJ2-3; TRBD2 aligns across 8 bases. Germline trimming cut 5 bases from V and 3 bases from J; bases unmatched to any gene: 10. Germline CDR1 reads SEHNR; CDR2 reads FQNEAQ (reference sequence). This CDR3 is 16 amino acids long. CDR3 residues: CASSVTGTRGTDTQYF. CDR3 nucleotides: TGTGCCAGCAGCGTGACCGGGACTAGAGGAACAGATACGCAGTATTTT.

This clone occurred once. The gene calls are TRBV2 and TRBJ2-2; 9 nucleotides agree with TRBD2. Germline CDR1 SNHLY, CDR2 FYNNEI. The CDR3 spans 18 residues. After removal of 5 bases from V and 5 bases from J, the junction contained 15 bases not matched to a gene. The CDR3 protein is CASSYGSGGLARTGELFF. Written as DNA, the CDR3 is TGTGCCAGCAGTTACGGATCAGGGGGACTAGCAAGAACCGGGGAGCTGTTTTTT.

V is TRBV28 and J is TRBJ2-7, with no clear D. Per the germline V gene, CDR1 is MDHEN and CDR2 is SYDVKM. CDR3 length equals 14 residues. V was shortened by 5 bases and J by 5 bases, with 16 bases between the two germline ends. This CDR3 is CASSPLRPLHEQYF. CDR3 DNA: TGTGCCAGCAGTCCCTTACGTCCCCTCCACGAGCAGTACTTC. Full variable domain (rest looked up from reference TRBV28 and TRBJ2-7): DVKVTQSSRYLVKRTGEKVFLECVQDMDHENMFWYRQDPGLGLRLIYFSYDVKMKEKGDIPEGYSVSREKKERFSLILESASTNQTSMYLCASSPLRPLHEQYFGPGTRLTVT.

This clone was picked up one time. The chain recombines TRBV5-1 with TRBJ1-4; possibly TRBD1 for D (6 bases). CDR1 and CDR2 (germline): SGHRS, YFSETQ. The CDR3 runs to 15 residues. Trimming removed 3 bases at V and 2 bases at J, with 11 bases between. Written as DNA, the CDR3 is TGCGCCAGCAGCTACGACAGGAGTACTAATGAAAAACTGTTTTTT. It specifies CASSYDRSTNEKLFF. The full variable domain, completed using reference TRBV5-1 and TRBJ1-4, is KAGVTQTPRYLIKTRGQQVTLSCSPISGHRSVSWYQQTPGQGLQFLFEYFSETQRNKGNFPGRFSGRQFSNSRSEMNVSTLELGDSALYLCASSYDRSTNEKLFFGSGTQLSVL.

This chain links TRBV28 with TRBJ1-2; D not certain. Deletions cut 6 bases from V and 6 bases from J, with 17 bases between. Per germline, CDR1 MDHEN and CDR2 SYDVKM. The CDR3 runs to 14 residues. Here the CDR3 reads CASSPNPSRDGYTF. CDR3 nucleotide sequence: TGTGCCAGCAGCCCAAACCCTAGTCGGGATGGCTACACCTTC.

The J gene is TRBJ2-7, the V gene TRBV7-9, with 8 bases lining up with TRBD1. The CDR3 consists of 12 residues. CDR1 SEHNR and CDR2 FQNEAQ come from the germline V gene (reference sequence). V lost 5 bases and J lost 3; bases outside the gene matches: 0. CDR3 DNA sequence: TGTGCCAGCAGCGGACAGGGCTACGAGCAGTACTTC. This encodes CASSGQGYEQYF.